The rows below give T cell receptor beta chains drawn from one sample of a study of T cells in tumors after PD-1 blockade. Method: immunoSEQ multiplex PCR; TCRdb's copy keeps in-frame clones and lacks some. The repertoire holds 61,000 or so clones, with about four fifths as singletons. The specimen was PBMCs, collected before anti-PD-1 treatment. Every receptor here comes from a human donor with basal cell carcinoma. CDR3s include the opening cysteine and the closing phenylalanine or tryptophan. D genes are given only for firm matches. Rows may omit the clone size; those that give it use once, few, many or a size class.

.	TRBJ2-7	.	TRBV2	TGTGCCAGCAGTGTTGGCCGAAGCTCCTACGAGCAGTACTTC	CASSVGRSSYEQYF
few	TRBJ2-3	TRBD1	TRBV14	TGTGCCAGCAGCCCCGCAGGGGGAAAGGGTAATACGCAGTATTTT	CASSPAGGKGNTQYF
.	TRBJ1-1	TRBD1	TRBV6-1	TGTGCCAGCAGTGACCCAAATTCGGGACAGACCATGAACACTGAAGCTTTCTTT	CASSDPNSGQTMNTEAFF
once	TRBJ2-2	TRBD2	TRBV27	TGTGCCAGCAGTTCGTCTATAGCGGGGGGGCTTCCCGGGGAGCTGTTTTTT	CASSSSIAGGLPGELFF
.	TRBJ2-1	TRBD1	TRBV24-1	TGTGCCACCAGTGATTTCGTCCCGGGACAGGGTGGCCCCTACAATGAGCAGTTCTTC	CATSDFVPGQGGPYNEQFF
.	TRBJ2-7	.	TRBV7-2	TGTGCCAGCAGCGCGCGCCGGGACCGCTGGATCGAGCAGTACTTC	CASSARRDRWIEQYF
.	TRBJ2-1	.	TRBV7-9	TGTGCCAGCAGTCCCCTCTCTAACTACAATGAGCAGTTCTTC	CASSPLSNYNEQFF
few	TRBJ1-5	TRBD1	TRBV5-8	TGTGCCAGCAGCTTGGACAGGGGGGGCAATCAGCCCCAGCATTTT	CASSLDRGGNQPQHF
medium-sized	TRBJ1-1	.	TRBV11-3	TGTGCCAGCAGCTTAAATGGCCCCAACACTGAAGCTTTCTTT	CASSLNGPNTEAFF
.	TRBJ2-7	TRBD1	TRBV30	TGTGCCTGGAGTGACCAGACAGGGCCCTACGAGCAGTACTTC	CAWSDQTGPYEQYF
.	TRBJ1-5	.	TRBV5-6	TGTGCCAGCAGCTTGATGGGGGGGTGGGCCCAGCATTTT	CASSLMGGWAQHF
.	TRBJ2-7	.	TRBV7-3	TGTGCCAGCAGCTTAACGGGGGGCTCGGGTAGCTACGAGCAGTACTTC	CASSLTGGSGSYEQYF
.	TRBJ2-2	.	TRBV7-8	TGTGCCAGCAGCCCAGCGGCAGGTCCAAACACCGGGGAGCTGTTTTTT	CASSPAAGPNTGELFF
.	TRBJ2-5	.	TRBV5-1	TGCGCCAGCAGCTTGGAGTACAAAAGCCAAGAGACCCAGTACTTC	CASSLEYKSQETQYF
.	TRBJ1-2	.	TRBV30	TGTGCCTGGAGCTCCCTCCGGACAAGAACTAACTATGGCTACACCTTC	CAWSSLRTRTNYGYTF
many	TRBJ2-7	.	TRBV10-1	TGCGCCAGCAGTGACCCGACCCTGGGGGAGCAGTACTTC	CASSDPTLGEQYF
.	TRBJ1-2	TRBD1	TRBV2	TGTGCCAGCAGTGAAGTTCGTTCCGGGACAGCTAACTATGGCTACACCTTC	CASSEVRSGTANYGYTF
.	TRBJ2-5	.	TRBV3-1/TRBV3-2	TGTGCCAGCAGGGGGCTGGAGACCCAGTACTTC	CASRGLETQYF
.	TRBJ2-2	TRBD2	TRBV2	TGTGCCAGCAGTGTAGGACTAGCGGGGGACGTCGGGGAGCTGTTTTTT	CASSVGLAGDVGELFF
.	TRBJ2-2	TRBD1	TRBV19	TGTGCCACAAACTTCCGAACGGGACAGGGGAACACCGGGGAGCTGTTTTTT	CATNFRTGQGNTGELFF
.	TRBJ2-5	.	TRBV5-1	TGCGCCAGCAGCCCTTCAGGGGGGTGGGAGACCCAGTACTTC	CASSPSGGWETQYF
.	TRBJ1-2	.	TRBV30	TGTGCCTGGAGTTACACAACAACCTATGGCTACACCTTC	CAWSYTTTYGYTF
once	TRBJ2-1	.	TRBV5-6	TGTGCCAGCGAGGAGGGGTCCTACAATGAGCAGTTCTTC	CASEEGSYNEQFF
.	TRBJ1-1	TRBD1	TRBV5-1	TGCGCCAGCAGCAGGTCGGGACAGGGCCTTCAGAACACTGAAGCTTTCTTT	CASSRSGQGLQNTEAFF
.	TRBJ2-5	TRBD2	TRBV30	TGTGCCTGGAGTGTCAGCGGGGGGGCAGAGACCCAGTACTTC	CAWSVSGGAETQYF
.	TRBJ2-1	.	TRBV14	TGTGCCAGCAGCCTCCCCGGGGGCCGTCTGTTCTTC	CASSLPGGRLFF
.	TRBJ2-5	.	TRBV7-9	TGTGCCAGCAGCTCCCTTAGCAGGGGATGGGAGACCCAGTACTTC	CASSSLSRGWETQYF
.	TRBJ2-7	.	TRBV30	TGTGCCTGGAGAGACATCGCCGAGCAGTACTTC	CAWRDIAEQYF
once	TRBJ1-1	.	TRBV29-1	TGCAGCGTTGATAACCCACAGAAGACTGAAGCTTTCTTT	CSVDNPQKTEAFF
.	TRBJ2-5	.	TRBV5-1	TGCGCCAGCAGATTGCATCTCCCCCAAGAGACCCAGTACTTC	CASRLHLPQETQYF
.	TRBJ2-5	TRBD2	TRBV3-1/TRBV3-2	TGTGCCAGCAGTCCAAGAACTAGCGGGGCTTCTGAGACCCAGTACTTC	CASSPRTSGASETQYF
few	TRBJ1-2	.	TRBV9	TGTGCCAGCAGCGTAGCTGGGGGTGGCTACACCTTC	CASSVAGGGYTF
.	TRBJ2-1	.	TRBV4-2	TGTGCCAGCAGCCAAGATTTGGGGGGCTTGGAAAATGAGCAGTTCTTC	CASSQDLGGLENEQFF
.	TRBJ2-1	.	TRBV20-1	TGCAGTGCTAGTCGTGTGGGGGCTGGGAGTGAGCAGTTCTTC	CSASRVGAGSEQFF
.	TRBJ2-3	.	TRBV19	TGTGCCAGTAGTATAAGCTGGATAGATACGCAGTATTTT	CASSISWIDTQYF
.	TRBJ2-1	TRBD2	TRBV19	TGTGCCAGTAGTATTTTTGCGGGGGGACCTTCCTACAATGAGCAGTTCTTC	CASSIFAGGPSYNEQFF
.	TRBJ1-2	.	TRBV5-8	TGTGCCAGCAGCTTAGACACTAACTATGGCTACACCTTC	CASSLDTNYGYTF
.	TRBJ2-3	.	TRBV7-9	TGTGCCAGCAGCTTAGAGACCTTGGGGAGCACAGATACGCAGTATTTT	CASSLETLGSTDTQYF
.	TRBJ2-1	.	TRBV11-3	TGTGCCAGCAGCTTACTTAGGCAACTTTACAATGAGCAGTTCTTC	CASSLLRQLYNEQFF
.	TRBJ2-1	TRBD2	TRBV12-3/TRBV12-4	TGTGCCAGCACCTTCGGGGGGTACAATGAGCAGTTCTTC	CASTFGGYNEQFF
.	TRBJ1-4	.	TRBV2	TGTGCCAGCAGTGGGGACACGGAAAAACTGTTTTTT	CASSGDTEKLFF
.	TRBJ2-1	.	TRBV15	TGTGCCACCAGCAGCCTCGTCGGGGCGAGAAATGAGCAGTTCTTC	CATSSLVGARNEQFF
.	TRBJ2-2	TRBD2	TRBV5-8	TGTGCCAGCAGCTTGCCCTCCTTAGCGGGGGGGCGTACCGGGGAGCTGTTTTTT	CASSLPSLAGGRTGELFF
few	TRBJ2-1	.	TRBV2	TGTGCCAGCAGTGGACAGCTGAGCTCCTACAATGAGCAGTTCTTC	CASSGQLSSYNEQFF
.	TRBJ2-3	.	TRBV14	TGTGCCAGCAGCTCGGGGTGGGGAACAGATACGCAGTATTTT	CASSSGWGTDTQYF
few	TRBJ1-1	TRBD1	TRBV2	TGTGCCAGAGCCGGGACAGGGGTTTCTAAGAACACTGAAGCTTTCTTT	CARAGTGVSKNTEAFF
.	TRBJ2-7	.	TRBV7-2	TGTGCCAGCAGTTATACGGGACTCCCTTACGAGCAGTACTTC	CASSYTGLPYEQYF
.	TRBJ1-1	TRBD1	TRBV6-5	TGTGCCAGCAGTTTTGGACAGGGTCAAACTGAAGCTTTCTTT	CASSFGQGQTEAFF
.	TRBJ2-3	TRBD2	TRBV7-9	TGTGCCAGCAGCAGAACTAGCGGGGGGGCCGGGGATACGCAGTATTTT	CASSRTSGGAGDTQYF
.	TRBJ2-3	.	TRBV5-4	TGTGCCAGCAGGTCGGTGTTGAGCACAGATACGCAGTATTTT	CASRSVLSTDTQYF
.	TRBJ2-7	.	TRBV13	TGTGCCAGCAGCCAAACAGCCTCCTACGAGCAGTACTTC	CASSQTASYEQYF